A single sample is the source of the 23 T cell receptor beta chains below, sequenced in a study of cytomegalovirus exposure and HLA in healthy donors. 60 Vbeta and 13 Jbeta primers were used in PCR. Measured with immunoSEQ multiplex PCR; TCRdb has only the in-frame clones, and not every one. The sample contains some 200,000 clones, around 68% of which appear only once. Sequencing used PBMCs. The receptors were sampled from a man aged 40-55 years in good health and CMV-seronegative.

This chain joins TRBV2 and TRBJ2-7; D may be TRBD1 (6 bases). The V end lost 4 bases, the J end lost 2 bases, and 15 bases lay between the germline ends. The length of the CDR3 is 15 residues. The V gene's germline CDR1 is SNHLY and CDR2 FYNNEI. CDR3 region: CASSAGLQGTYEQYF. In DNA form, the CDR3 reads TGTGCCAGCAGTGCGGGTTTGCAGGGGACCTACGAGCAGTACTTC.

The chain has TRBV6-5 and TRBJ1-6; no firm D call. The germline V and J ends were trimmed by 6 bases and 4 bases, with 13 bases remaining between them. The CDR3 has 15 residues. The V gene's germline CDR1 is MNHEY and CDR2 SVGAGI. This CDR3 is CASRPEAVYNSPLHF. The CDR3, as DNA: TGTGCCAGCAGGCCTGAGGCAGTTTATAATTCACCCCTCCACTTT.

This clone was recorded a few times. The genes are TRBV27 and TRBJ2-5; 8 positions match TRBD2. The CDR3 runs 15 residues. With 4 bases clipped from V and 2 bases from J, the junction kept 6 bases outside the gene matches. CDR1 and CDR2 from the germline V gene are MNHEY and SMNVEV (reference sequence). The CDR3 loop is CASSSGGYGQETQYF. DNA for the CDR3: TGTGCCAGCAGTTCGGGGGGGTACGGGCAAGAGACCCAGTACTTC.

The CDR3 loop is CASSYSSGQGASEQYF. The DNA of the CDR3 is TGTGCCAGCAGTTACAGCTCGGGACAGGGGGCAAGCGAGCAGTACTTC. This sequence joins TRBV6-6 and TRBJ2-5; 12 nucleotides line up with TRBD1. Judging by the DNA end, TRBJ2-7 fits better; the J call may be wrong. Germline V CDR1 and CDR2: MNHNY, SVGAGI (reference sequence). The CDR3 totals 16 residues.

The rearrangement joins TRBV27 to TRBJ2-7, with a possible D match to TRBD1 (6 bases). Trimming cost V 8 bases and J 5 bases, with 13 bases left between them. Germline assignment: CDR1 MNHEY and CDR2 SMNVEV (reference sequence). CDR3 length: 12 residues. The DNA for the CDR3 is TGTGCCAGCGCCAATGGACAGAACGAGCAGTACTTC. Translated: CASANGQNEQYF.

CDR3 bases: TGTGCCTGGAGTGTATCCAGGGCTAGCGGGTATAATGAGCAGTTCTTC. Translation: CAWSVSRASGYNEQFF. V usage is TRBV30 and J usage is TRBJ2-1; 8 bases map to TRBD2. V trimming: 0 bases; J trimming: 7 bases; junction bases outside the gene matches: 11. Germline CDR1 is GTSNPN and CDR2 is SVGIG (reference sequence). There are 16 residues in the CDR3.

The chain carries TRBV7-8 and TRBJ1-1; D is ambiguous. The CDR3 is made up of 15 amino acids. V was clipped by 5 bases and J by 9 bases, with 22 bases between them. Per the germline V gene, CDR1 is SGHVS and CDR2 is FQNEAQ. CDR3 in DNA: TGTGCCAGCAGCCCAGAGAGGGCAGCGTTAAGGAAAGCTTTCTTT. Amino acids: CASSPERAALRKAFF.

About this clone: Germline and junction disagree at one end, which may indicate a read error. The genes are TRBV10-1 and TRBJ2-4; weak D call: TRBD2 (5 bases). Germline-derived CDR1 and CDR2 are WNHNN and SYGVQD (reference sequence). The CDR3 spans 13 residues. CDR3 sequence (DNA): TGCGCCAGCAGTGACTTCCAAGAGAACATTGGGAGCTTC. Its translation: CASSDFQENIGSF.

This clone was counted a few times. This chain joins TRBV27 and TRBJ2-7, with 7 bases fitting TRBD1. CDR3 size: 14 residues. The trim removed 5 bases at V and 4 bases at J, leaving 8 bases unmatched. The germline V gene has CDR1 MNHEY and CDR2 SMNVEV (reference sequence). The DNA of the CDR3 is TGTGCCAGCAGTCCCCAACAGGGGCCATACGAGCAGTACTTC. Its translation: CASSPQQGPYEQYF.

This clone occurred a few times. The chain carries TRBV7-8 and TRBJ2-7, with 8 bases matching TRBD1. CDR3 length: 16 residues. Trimming cost V 2 bases and J 4 bases; bases outside gene matches: 10. Germline CDR1 SGHVS, CDR2 FQNEAQ. The CDR3 loop is CASSLTRSGGRYEQYF. The CDR3 DNA follows: TGTGCCAGCAGCTTAACGCGGTCAGGGGGCCGGTACGAGCAGTACTTC. Full variable domain (missing parts from reference TRBV7-8 and TRBJ2-7): GAGVSQSPRYKVAKRGQDVALRCDPISGHVSLFWYQQALGQGPEFLTYFQNEAQLDKSGLPSDRFFAERPEGSVSTLKIQRTQQEDSAVYLCASSLTRSGGRYEQYFGPGTRLTVT.

This rearrangement joins TRBV5-1 to TRBJ1-1; 8 nucleotides agree with TRBD1. Looked up from germline, CDR1 is SGHRS and CDR2 is YFSETQ. The J segment lost 6 bases and the V segment lost 0 bases, leaving 4 bases of the junction unmatched. The CDR3 contains 14 residues. CDR3: CASSLAGGKAEAFF. CDR3 nucleotides: TGCGCCAGCAGCTTGGCAGGGGGCAAGGCTGAAGCTTTCTTT.

The chain is built from TRBV6-1 and TRBJ2-5, with 12 bases lining up with TRBD2. The germline CDR1 and CDR2 sequences are MNHNS and SASEGT. This CDR3 is built from 15 residues. V gave up 8 bases and J gave up 5 bases; unmatched junction bases: 9. This CDR3 reads CASRRTSGDGETQYF. Here the CDR3 DNA reads TGTGCCAGCCGCAGGACTAGCGGGGACGGGGAGACCCAGTACTTC.

The CDR3, as DNA: TGTGCCAGCAGCTTGGTGGGAGGGATGAACTATGGCTACACCTTC. It is translated as CASSLVGGMNYGYTF. The V gene is TRBV5-4, the J gene TRBJ1-2; D ambiguous. Trimming took off 0 bases at V and 2 bases at J, with 11 bases between the two ends. Germline V lookup: CDR1 SGHNT, CDR2 YYREEE (reference sequence). CDR3 size: 15 residues.

The chain has TRBV4-3 and TRBJ1-2; weak D call: TRBD1 (6 bases). The CDR3 contains 14 residues. Germline CDR1 LGHNA, CDR2 YSLEER. Trimming cost V 0 bases and J 8 bases, with 13 bases left between them. In nucleotides, the CDR3 is TGCGCCAGCAGCCAAGACCCTTCAGGGGAGGGCTACACCTTC. Amino acids: CASSQDPSGEGYTF.

This clone was picked up a small number of times. The chain joins TRBV29-1 to TRBJ1-4, with a tentative D call TRBD1 (5 bases). Per the germline V gene, CDR1 is SQVTM and CDR2 is ANQGSEA. Trimming left V 3 bases short and J 5 bases short, with 16 bases between. The CDR3 consists of 15 residues. The CDR3 nucleotides read TGCAGCGTTGACGTAGTCGGGGGTATCAATGAAAAACTGTTTTTT. It codes for CSVDVVGGINEKLFF.

The V call is TRBV18, the J call TRBJ2-1, with D maybe TRBD1 (5 bases). This CDR3 contains 14 residues. From germline, CDR1 is KGHSH and CDR2 LQKENI. Trimming took off 0 bases at V and 6 bases at J, with 9 bases between the two ends. The DNA of the CDR3 is TGTGCCAGCTCACCACCGCAGGGTAGCAATGAGCAGTTCTTC. Amino acids: CASSPPQGSNEQFF.

CDR3 nucleotide sequence: TGTGCCAGCAGCTCCTCCGGGACAGGGGCGGAGACCCAGTACTTC. Amino acid sequence: CASSSSGTGAETQYF. The chain links TRBV7-3 to TRBJ2-5; 10 nucleotides agree with TRBD1. V trimming: 4 bases; J trimming: 5 bases; junction bases outside the gene matches: 7. The CDR3 extends over 15 amino acids. Looked up from germline, CDR1 is SGHTA and CDR2 is FQGTGA. The variable domain in full, completed from reference TRBV7-3 and TRBJ2-5, reads GAGVSQTPSNKVTEKGKYVELRCDPISGHTALYWYRQSLGQGPEFLIYFQGTGAADDSGLPNDRFFAVRPEGSVSTLKIQRTERGDSAVYLCASSSSGTGAETQYFGPGTRLLVL.

The chain employs TRBV6-6 and TRBJ2-3; TRBD2 is a possible D gene (5 bases). Germline V lookup: CDR1 MNHNY, CDR2 SVGAGI (reference sequence). The CDR3 is 14 amino acids. V gave up 2 bases and J gave up 1 base, with 7 bases separating them. CDR3 protein: CASSYPAGTDTQYF. Here the CDR3 DNA reads TGTGCCAGCAGTTACCCAGCGGGCACAGATACGCAGTATTTT.

The V gene is TRBV28, the J gene TRBJ1-5, with 10 bases matching TRBD1. Germline V gene lookup returns CDR1 MDHEN and CDR2 SYDVKM. V lost 3 bases, J lost 8 bases, and 10 bases stayed unmatched. This CDR3 has 16 residues. As DNA, the CDR3 is TGTGCCAGCAGTTTGCCGGGACAGGGGCTGAGGGAGCCCCAGCATTTT. It codes for CASSLPGQGLREPQHF.

Concerning this clone itself: The same CDR3 arises from other DNA sequences in this sample as well. The genes are TRBV5-8 and TRBJ1-2, with 7 bases fitting TRBD1. Germline loops: CDR1 SGHTS, CDR2 YDEGEE. Germline trimming cut 4 bases from V and 10 bases from J; bases unmatched to any gene: 13. CDR3 length: 14 amino acids. The CDR3 reads CASSLEGGSVPYTF. In nucleotides, the CDR3 is TGTGCCAGCAGCCTGGAAGGGGGCAGCGTCCCCTACACCTTC.

A few counts support this clone. This sequence joins TRBV7-2 and TRBJ1-2; 8 bases are a match to TRBD1. This CDR3 comprises 15 residues. Losses at the gene ends were 1 base for V and 3 bases for J; bases not matched to a gene: 4. Looked up from germline, CDR1 is SGHTA and CDR2 is FQGNSA. Here the CDR3 reads CASSLDSGGDYGYTF. The CDR3 DNA reads as TGTGCCAGCAGCTTAGATTCAGGGGGCGACTATGGCTACACCTTC.

The gene calls are TRBV27 and TRBJ2-1; a weak D match, TRBD2 (6 bases). The V gene lost 3 bases and the J gene lost 5 bases, with 20 bases spanning the gap. Germline V gene sequence: CDR1 MNHEY, CDR2 SMNVEV (reference sequence). This CDR3 is built from 17 residues. The CDR3 DNA reads as TGTGCCAGCAGTTTGTACACGACTAGTTTGTCGCACAATGAGCAGTTCTTC. Protein: CASSLYTTSLSHNEQFF.

The chain has TRBV19 and TRBJ1-3, with TRBD1 matching 7 bases. Germline V gene data show CDR1 as LNHDA and CDR2 as SQIVND (reference sequence). This CDR3 has 14 amino acids. The trim removed 8 bases at V and 0 bases at J, leaving 4 bases unmatched. The CDR3 DNA reads as TGTGCCAGTTTGGACAGGCGCTCTGGAAACACCATATATTTT. Protein: CASLDRRSGNTIYF.